These T cell receptor beta chains were read from a single sample in a study of identical twins. MiXCR was run by TCRdb on the 5' RACE reads, yielding one entry per CDR3 protein. The repertoire holds 400,000 to 550,000 distinct CDR3 sequences, with 20% to 25% as singletons. These records were also assigned to another study, of T cells expressing NK-cell markers.

Sample: CD4+ T cells sorted from blood. The source of these receptors is a woman aged 18-29 years in good health. CDR3s include the opening cysteine and the closing phenylalanine or tryptophan. The D gene is left open where the match is weak. Clone size is given for some rows only: seen once, a few or many times, or a class if the clone is expanded.

len	abundance	j_gene	v_gene	d_gene	CDR3nt	CDR3aa
15	.	TRBJ2-5	TRBV20-1	TRBD2	TGCAGTGCTAGAATGACTAGCGGGAGTCGAGAGACCCAGTACTTC	CSARMTSGSRETQYF
18	few	TRBJ2-3	TRBV18	.	TGTGCCAGCTCACCAACCGCGTCTTTGATGGGGTTCACAGATACGCAGTATTTT	CASSPTASLMGFTDTQYF
15	.	TRBJ2-3	TRBV20-1	TRBD2	TGCAGTGCCCCTACTAGCGGGGGGGCCGGGGATACGCAGTATTTT	CSAPTSGGAGDTQYF
14	.	TRBJ1-1	TRBV20-1	.	TGCAGTGCTGCACCGGGACATAAGGGGACTGAAGCTTTCTTT	CSAAPGHKGTEAFF
15	.	TRBJ2-1	TRBV20-1	.	TGCATCGGGGGCAAGGCACCAGGCTCCTACAATGAGCAGTTCTTC	CIGGKAPGSYNEQFF
15	few	TRBJ1-2	TRBV18	TRBD1	TGTGCCAGCTCACCCGGACAGGGGATTAACTATGGCTACACCTTC	CASSPGQGINYGYTF
14	.	TRBJ1-4	TRBV12-3/TRBV12-4	TRBD1	TGTGCCAGCAGAAAGACAGGGCTGCAGGTAAAACTGTTTTTT	CASRKTGLQVKLFF
12	.	TRBJ2-7	TRBV10-3	.	TGTGCCATCAGTGAGTCAAACTACGAGCAGTACTTC	CAISESNYEQYF
15	.	TRBJ2-7	TRBV7-9	.	TGTGCCAGCAGCCACCCCGGGACTCGGTCCTACGAGCAGTACTTC	CASSHPGTRSYEQYF
11	.	TRBJ2-1	TRBV20-1	.	TGCAGTGCTTTGGGGGCCGATGAGCAGTTCTTC	CSALGADEQFF
16	few	TRBJ2-3	TRBV7-2	TRBD2	TGTGCCAGCAGCCTTACCCGACTAGCGACCACAGATACGCAGTATTTT	CASSLTRLATTDTQYF
13	few	TRBJ1-1	TRBV20-1	.	TGCAGTGCTAGACCCCCCCTTTACACTGAAGCTTTCTTT	CSARPPLYTEAFF
16	.	TRBJ2-1	TRBV7-6	TRBD2	TGTGCCAGCAGCTTAGGGGGGACTATAAAAGGCGCTGAGCAGTTCTTC	CASSLGGTIKGAEQFF
15	few	TRBJ2-7	TRBV7-2	TRBD1	TGTGCCAGCAGCTTAGAAGGGGGCGTCTCCTACGAGCAGTACTTC	CASSLEGGVSYEQYF
15	few	TRBJ2-6	TRBV7-9	.	TGTGCCAGCAGCCATGTTAAGGCTGGGGCCAACGTCCTGACTTTC	CASSHVKAGANVLTF
14	.	TRBJ2-2	TRBV6-2/TRBV6-3	.	TGTGCCAGCAGACCGGGATGGAACACCGGGGAGCTGTTTTTT	CASRPGWNTGELFF
14	.	TRBJ1-5	TRBV27	TRBD1	TGTGCCAGCAGGAGACAGGGAAACAATCAGCCCCAGCATTTT	CASRRQGNNQPQHF
14	few	TRBJ2-7	TRBV10-2	.	TGCGCCAGCAGTGAGTGGGGGGGGCCCTACGAGCAGTACTTC	CASSEWGGPYEQYF
12	few	TRBJ1-3	TRBV7-3	.	TGTGCCAGCAGCTTAAATGAGGGAACCATATATTTT	CASSLNEGTIYF
15	few	TRBJ2-1	TRBV24-1	TRBD1	TGTGCCACCAGTGATGCAGGGGGCTCCTACAATGAGCAGTTCTTC	CATSDAGGSYNEQFF
17	.	TRBJ2-3	TRBV20-1	.	TGCAGTGCTAGAGGGGCTAGGGGAGGCGCCCGCACAGATACGCAGTATTTT	CSARGARGGARTDTQYF
14	.	TRBJ2-2	TRBV20-1	.	TGCAGTGCTAGAGAGGGGAGCGGCCCCGGGGAGCTGTTTTTT	CSAREGSGPGELFF
14	many	TRBJ2-1	TRBV5-1	.	TGCGCCAGCAGCTTGGGCGGGTTGGGCAATGAGCAGTTCTTC	CASSLGGLGNEQFF
14	few	TRBJ1-6	TRBV7-9	TRBD1	TGTGCCAGCAGCCGGGACAGGGGGCTGACACCCCTCCACTTT	CASSRDRGLTPLHF
12	few	TRBJ2-5	TRBV29-1	.	TGCAGCGTTGAAGAGGGGGGAGAGACCCAGTACTTC	CSVEEGGETQYF
15	.	TRBJ1-3	TRBV5-4	TRBD1	TGTGCCAGCAGCACACGACAGGGCGCTGGAAACACCATATATTTT	CASSTRQGAGNTIYF
16	few	TRBJ2-5	TRBV7-9	TRBD1	TGTGCCAGCAGCTTAACGGGACAGAGGTACCAAGAGACCCAGTACTTC	CASSLTGQRYQETQYF
11	.	TRBJ2-5	TRBV20-1	.	TGCAGTGCGCTACCGAAGGAGACCCAGTACTTC	CSALPKETQYF
15	.	TRBJ1-1	TRBV6-1	.	TGTGCCAGCAGCCGCCCCGCAGGGAGAAACACTGAAGCTTTCTTT	CASSRPAGRNTEAFF
17	.	TRBJ2-3	TRBV4-1	.	TGCGCCAGCAGCCAAGTGTTCGTGGCTCTTAGCACAGATACGCAGTATTTT	CASSQVFVALSTDTQYF
10	.	TRBJ2-5	TRBV2	.	TGTGCCAGCTTGGTCGAGACCCAGTACTTC	CASLVETQYF
14	.	TRBJ2-5	TRBV5-1	.	TGCGCCAGCAGCTTGCTACGGGGCCAAGAGACCCAGTACTTC	CASSLLRGQETQYF
16	.	TRBJ2-7	TRBV6-2/TRBV6-3	TRBD2	TGTGCCAGCAGTAACCCGGGACTAGCGGGGTCCTACGAGCAGTACTTC	CASSNPGLAGSYEQYF
14	few	TRBJ2-2	TRBV6-5	.	TGTGCCAGCAGTTTCGGATCGGCGGCCGGGGAGCTGTTTTTT	CASSFGSAAGELFF
13	few	TRBJ1-4	TRBV10-3	.	TGTGCCATCCGAGGGGGGCAGCGCGAAAAACTGTTTTTT	CAIRGGQREKLFF